The 18 T cell receptor beta chains below were found in one sample sequenced in a study of Ad26.COV2.S vaccination and SARS-CoV-2 variants. Measured with immunoSEQ multiplex PCR; TCRdb has only the in-frame clones, and not every one. Of hundreds of thousands of clones listed, more than 70% are singletons. Regarding treatment: some 20 received Ad26.COV2.S at low or high dose, single or two shots; 5 received placebo; per-sample allocation not given. Specimens were obtained on day 63 following the first vaccine or placebo injection. The specimen comprised peripheral blood, sampled in a trial of Ad26.COV2.S vaccine versus placebo. The receptors derive from a person between 18 and 65 years old who received the Ad26.COV2.S COVID-19 vaccine or a placebo.

This clone was detected once. This chain connects TRBV7-9 to TRBJ1-3; no definite D call. This CDR3 has 15 residues. Trimming cost V 5 bases and J 0 bases, with 11 bases left between them. In germline, CDR1 is SEHNR, CDR2 FQNEAQ (reference sequence). The CDR3 DNA reads TGTGCCAGCAGCCGCATGTTGAGCTCTGGAAACACCATATATTTT. It encodes CASSRMLSSGNTIYF.

The chain combines TRBV7-9 with TRBJ2-7; no firm D call. Trimming stripped 2 bases from V and 2 bases from J, with 4 bases between. Germline V gene lookup returns CDR1 SEHNR and CDR2 FQNEAQ (reference sequence). The CDR3 loop spans 12 amino acids. The CDR3 DNA reads as TGTGCCAGCAGCTTATATCCCTACGAGCAGTACTTC. The encoded protein is CASSLYPYEQYF.

To note about this clone: Different DNA sequences within this sample yield the same CDR3. This chain connects TRBV4-2 to TRBJ2-7, with TRBD1 matching over 9 bases. Trimming took 1 base from V and 7 from J; bases not matched to a gene: 11. CDR3 length equals 16 residues. The V gene's germline CDR1 is LGHNA and CDR2 YNFKEQ. The CDR3 is CASSQGGQGTLYEQYF. CDR3 coding DNA: TGTGCCAGCAGCCAAGGGGGACAGGGAACCCTCTATGAGCAGTACTTC.

The chain employs TRBV5-1 and TRBJ1-1; D is ambiguous. Germline-derived CDR1 and CDR2 are SGHRS and YFSETQ. With 5 bases removed from V and 4 bases from J, the gap between germline ends came to 18 bases. The CDR3 is 15 amino acids. This chain's CDR3 is CASRIYDGSPTEAFF. CDR3 nucleotides: TGCGCCAGCAGGATCTACGATGGTTCTCCCACTGAAGCTTTCTTT.

The J gene is TRBJ2-3, the V gene TRBV29-1, with 7 bases lining up with TRBD2. Per the germline V gene, CDR1 is SQVTM and CDR2 is ANQGSEA. The length of the CDR3 is 17 residues. V shed 1 base, J shed 2 bases, and the junction held 12 bases outside the gene matches. The CDR3: CSVEVGSAGRFTDTQYF. CDR3 in DNA: TGCAGCGTTGAAGTGGGGTCAGCGGGGAGATTCACAGATACGCAGTATTTT.

The rearrangement uses TRBV20-1 and TRBJ2-3; 7 bases map to TRBD2. Trimming removed 3 bases from V and 5 bases from J; junction bases left unmatched: 11. This CDR3 is built from 15 residues. The germline gives CDR1 DFQATT, CDR2 SNEGSKA (reference sequence). Here the CDR3 DNA reads TGCAGTGCTAGTAGTGGGAGGGCGGGAGAAGATACGCAGTATTTT. Amino acids: CSASSGRAGEDTQYF.

In this sample, this clone turned up a few times. The V call is TRBV6-5, the J call TRBJ1-2, with D perhaps matching TRBD1 (6 bases). CDR1 and CDR2 from the germline V gene are MNHEY and SVGAGI. V dropped 0 bases and J dropped 2 bases, with 13 bases sitting between them. CDR3 length: 16 amino acids. CDR3 region: CASSYSPTGFNYGYTF. DNA for the CDR3: TGTGCCAGCAGTTACTCGCCCACAGGGTTCAACTATGGCTACACCTTC.

This sequence joins TRBV7-9 and TRBJ2-5; the D is unclear. The CDR3 length is 12 residues. Trimming left V 1 base short and J 5 bases short, with 5 bases between. Germline V gives CDR1 SEHNR, CDR2 FQNEAQ (reference sequence). This CDR3 reads CASSLDTETQYF. The DNA of the CDR3 is TGTGCCAGCAGCTTAGACACGGAGACCCAGTACTTC. Complete variable domain (other parts from reference TRBV7-9 and TRBJ2-5): DTGVSQNPRHKITKRGQNVTFRCDPISEHNRLYWYRQTLGQGPEFLTYFQNEAQLEKSRLLSDRFSAERPKGSFSTLEIQRTEQGDSAMYLCASSLDTETQYFGPGTRLLVL.

The chain combines TRBV5-4 with TRBJ2-1; possibly TRBD2 for D (5 bases). Per the germline V gene, CDR1 is SGHNT and CDR2 is YYREEE (reference sequence). Trimming left V 3 bases short and J 3 bases short, with 10 bases between. CDR3 size: 14 residues. For the CDR3, the DNA is TGTGCCAGCAGCTCTTACGGGGTCTACAATGAGCAGTTCTTC. Its translation: CASSSYGVYNEQFF.

The chain uses TRBV27 and TRBJ2-7, with D perhaps TRBD2 (5 bases). The CDR3 loop spans 13 amino acids. Trimming pared 5 bases from V and 7 bases from J, leaving 15 bases between. CDR1 and CDR2 (germline): MNHEY, SMNVEV (reference sequence). CDR3 sequence reads: CASSLRAFGEQYF. CDR3 DNA: TGTGCCAGCAGTCTGCGGGCTTTTGGGGAGCAGTACTTC.

On this clone itself: Additional DNA sequences in this sample encode the identical CDR3. The V and J genes are TRBV7-9 and TRBJ1-5, with D possibly being TRBD1 (6 bases). Germline CDR1 SEHNR, CDR2 FQNEAQ (reference sequence). Trimming took off 3 bases at V and 6 bases at J, with 6 bases between the two ends. This CDR3 comprises 12 residues. The CDR3 sequence: CASSLGAQPQHF. CDR3 nucleotide sequence: TGTGCCAGCAGCTTGGGGGCTCAGCCCCAGCATTTT.

The V call is TRBV25-1, the J call TRBJ2-7; tentative D call: TRBD1 (6 bases). Germline V lookup: CDR1 MGHDK, CDR2 SYGVNS. The CDR3 sequence is 13 residues long. Deletions cut 6 bases from V and 0 bases from J, with 9 bases between. In nucleotides, the CDR3 is TGTGCCAGCAGAAGGGACAACTCCTACGAGCAGTACTTC. This encodes CASRRDNSYEQYF.

The rearrangement uses TRBV5-1 and TRBJ1-1, with unresolved D. Germline CDR1 and CDR2: SGHRS and YFSETQ. V lost 4 bases and J lost 0, with 19 bases in between. The CDR3 has 17 residues. CDR3 in DNA: TGCGCCAGCAGCCCCCCCGGGGTCGGAGTTATGAACACTGAAGCTTTCTTT. Its translation: CASSPPGVGVMNTEAFF.

V and J are TRBV11-2 and TRBJ2-7; 7 bases are a match to TRBD1. With V trimmed by 9 bases and J by 4 bases, 9 bases remained unmatched. This CDR3 has 13 amino acids. From germline, CDR1 is SGHAT and CDR2 FQNNGV. CDR3 DNA: TGTGCCAGTACCCAGGGGGTGGGGTACGAGCAGTACTTC. This sequence encodes CASTQGVGYEQYF.

The chain joins TRBV15 to TRBJ1-5, with 9 bases lining up with TRBD1. V shed 4 bases, J shed 7 bases, and the junction held 5 bases outside the gene matches. CDR1 and CDR2 from the germline V gene are LNHNV and YYDKDF (reference sequence). This CDR3 region has 14 residues. The CDR3 is CATSMGQGIQPQHF. The CDR3 DNA sequence: TGTGCCACCAGCATGGGACAGGGTATACAGCCCCAGCATTTT.

The rearrangement uses TRBV5-4 and TRBJ1-2; D not certain. The V gene's germline CDR1 is SGHNT and CDR2 YYREEE (reference sequence). The length of the CDR3 is 14 residues. Between the trimmed V and J ends, which lost 0 bases and 4 bases, there was a span of 10 bases. The DNA for the CDR3 is TGTGCCAGCAGCTTGGTACCAGGCTCCTATGGCTACACCTTC. Translation: CASSLVPGSYGYTF.

This sequence joins TRBV27 and TRBJ2-7, with 10 nucleotides matching TRBD1. Trimming removed 2 bases from V and 6 bases from J; junction bases left unmatched: 4. CDR1 is MNHEY and CDR2 is SMNVEV in the germline V gene (reference sequence). This CDR3 has 14 amino acids. The CDR3 protein is CASSLRDRGAEQYF. Written as DNA, the CDR3 is TGTGCCAGCAGTTTAAGGGACAGGGGCGCCGAGCAGTACTTC.

The genes are TRBV10-3 and TRBJ2-3; 15 nucleotides align to TRBD2. The CDR3 totals 14 residues. Germline assignment: CDR1 ENHRY and CDR2 SYGVKD. Trimming removed 10 bases from V and 5 bases from J; junction bases left unmatched: 4. CDR3 sequence: CATGLAGGKDTQYF. The CDR3 DNA sequence: TGTGCCACCGGACTAGCGGGAGGGAAAGATACGCAGTATTTT.